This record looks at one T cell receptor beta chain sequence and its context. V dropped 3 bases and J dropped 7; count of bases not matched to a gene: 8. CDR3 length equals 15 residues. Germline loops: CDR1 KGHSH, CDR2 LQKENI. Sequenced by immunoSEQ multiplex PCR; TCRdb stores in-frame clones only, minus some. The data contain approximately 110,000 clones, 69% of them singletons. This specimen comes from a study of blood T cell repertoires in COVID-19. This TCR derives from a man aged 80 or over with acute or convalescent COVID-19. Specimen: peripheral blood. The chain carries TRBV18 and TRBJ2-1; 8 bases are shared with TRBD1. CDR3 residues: CASSPDRTGRNEQFF. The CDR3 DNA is TGTGCCAGCTCACCCGACAGGACAGGGCGTAATGAGCAGTTCTTC.